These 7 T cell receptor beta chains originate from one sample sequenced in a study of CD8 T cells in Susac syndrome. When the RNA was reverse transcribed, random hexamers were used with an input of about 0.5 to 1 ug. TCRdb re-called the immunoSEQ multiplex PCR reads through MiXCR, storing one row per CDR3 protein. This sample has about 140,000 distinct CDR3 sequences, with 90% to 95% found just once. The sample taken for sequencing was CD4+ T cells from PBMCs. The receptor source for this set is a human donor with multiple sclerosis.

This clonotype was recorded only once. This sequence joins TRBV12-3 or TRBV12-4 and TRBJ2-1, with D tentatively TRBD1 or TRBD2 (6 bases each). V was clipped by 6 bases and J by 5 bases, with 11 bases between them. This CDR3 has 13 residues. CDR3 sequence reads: CASSRGRDNEQFF. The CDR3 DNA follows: TGTGCCAGCAGCCGGGGGCGGGACAATGAGCAGTTCTTC.

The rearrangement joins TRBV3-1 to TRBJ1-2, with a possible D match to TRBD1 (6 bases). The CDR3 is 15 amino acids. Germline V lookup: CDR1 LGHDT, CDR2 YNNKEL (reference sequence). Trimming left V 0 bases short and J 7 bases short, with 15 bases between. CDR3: CASSQDPRGAGGYTF. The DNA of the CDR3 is TGTGCCAGCAGCCAAGATCCCCGGGGGGCCGGTGGCTACACCTTC.

The DNA for the CDR3 is TGTGCCAGCCAGCGGGGGGGTTTCGATACGCAGTATTTT. Protein: CASQRGGFDTQYF. This chain joins TRBV12-3 or TRBV12-4 and TRBJ2-3; 10 bases are shared with TRBD2. This CDR3 spans 13 amino acids. The J segment lost 6 bases and the V segment lost 8 bases, leaving 5 bases of the junction unmatched.

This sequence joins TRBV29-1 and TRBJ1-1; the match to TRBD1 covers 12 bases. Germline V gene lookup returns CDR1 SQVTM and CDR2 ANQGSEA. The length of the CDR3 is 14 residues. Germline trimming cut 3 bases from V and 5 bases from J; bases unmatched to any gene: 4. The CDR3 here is CSVEGQGARTEAFF. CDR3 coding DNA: TGCAGCGTTGAGGGACAGGGGGCGCGGACTGAAGCTTTCTTT.

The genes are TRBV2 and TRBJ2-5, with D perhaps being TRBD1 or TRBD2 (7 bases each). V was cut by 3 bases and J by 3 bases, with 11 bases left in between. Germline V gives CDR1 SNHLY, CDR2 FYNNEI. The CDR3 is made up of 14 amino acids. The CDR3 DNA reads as TGTGCCAGCAGTGAGGGAGGGGGCGAAGAGACCCAGTACTTC. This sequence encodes CASSEGGGEETQYF.

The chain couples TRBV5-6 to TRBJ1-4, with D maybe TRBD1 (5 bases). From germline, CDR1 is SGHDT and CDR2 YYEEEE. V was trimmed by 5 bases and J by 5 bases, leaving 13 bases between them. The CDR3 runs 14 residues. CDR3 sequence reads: CASRNLGGNEKLFF. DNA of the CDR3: TGTGCCAGCAGGAATTTGGGGGGGAATGAAAAACTGTTTTTT.

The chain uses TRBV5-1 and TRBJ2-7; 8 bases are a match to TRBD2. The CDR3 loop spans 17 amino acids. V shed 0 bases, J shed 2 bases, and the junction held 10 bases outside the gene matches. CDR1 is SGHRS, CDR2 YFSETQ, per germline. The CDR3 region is CASSLEASGQQTYEQYF. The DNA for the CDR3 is TGCGCCAGCAGCTTGGAGGCTAGCGGGCAACAAACCTACGAGCAGTACTTC. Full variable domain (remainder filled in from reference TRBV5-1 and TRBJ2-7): KAGVTQTPRYLIKTRGQQVTLSCSPISGHRSVSWYQQTPGQGLQFLFEYFSETQRNKGNFPGRFSGRQFSNSRSEMNVSTLELGDSALYLCASSLEASGQQTYEQYFGPGTRLTVT.